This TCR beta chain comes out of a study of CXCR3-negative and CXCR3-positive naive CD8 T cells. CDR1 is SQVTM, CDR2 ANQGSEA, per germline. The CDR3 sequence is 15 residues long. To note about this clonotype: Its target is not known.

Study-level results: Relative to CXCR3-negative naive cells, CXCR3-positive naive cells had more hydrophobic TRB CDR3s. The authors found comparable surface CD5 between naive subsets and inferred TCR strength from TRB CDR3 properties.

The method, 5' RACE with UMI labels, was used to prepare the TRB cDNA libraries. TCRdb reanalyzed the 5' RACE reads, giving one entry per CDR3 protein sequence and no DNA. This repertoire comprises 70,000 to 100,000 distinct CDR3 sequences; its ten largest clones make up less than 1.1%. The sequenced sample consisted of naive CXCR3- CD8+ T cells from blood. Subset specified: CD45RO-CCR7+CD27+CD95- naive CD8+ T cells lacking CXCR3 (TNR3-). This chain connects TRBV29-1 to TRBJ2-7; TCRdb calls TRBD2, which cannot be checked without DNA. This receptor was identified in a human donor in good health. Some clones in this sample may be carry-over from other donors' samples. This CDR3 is CSVDPGLAGSYEQYF.